This T cell receptor (beta chain) comes out of a study of CD8 T cells in Susac syndrome. Findings and caveats of the study: Repertoires of Susac syndrome CD4+ T cells lacked clonal expansion.

This CDR3 region has 14 residues. V shed 6 bases and J 2 bases; nucleotides not matched to a gene: 6. Germline lookup yields CDR1 DFQATT and CDR2 SNEGSKA (reference sequence). Random-hexamer reverse transcription was applied to roughly 0.5 to 1 ug RNA. TCRdb ran MiXCR on the immunoSEQ multiplex PCR reads and lists one entry per CDR3 protein. The sample has around 200,000 distinct CDR3 sequences, roughly 94% seen once. Remarks on this clonotype: Its specificity is not known.

Sequenced input: CD4+ T cells from PBMCs. The chain combines TRBV20-1 with TRBJ2-7; 11 bases fit TRBD2. The sequence derives from a human donor with Susac syndrome. The CDR3 sequence: CSAHLAGGTYEQYF. The CDR3 region has the DNA TGCAGTGCGCACCTAGCGGGAGGTACCTACGAGCAGTACTTC.